This TCR beta chain was captured in a study of blood T cell repertoires in COVID-19. This CDR3 comprises 14 residues. Germline V gene data show CDR1 as LNHNV and CDR2 as YYDKDF (reference sequence). Trimming cost V 0 bases and J 7 bases; bases outside gene matches: 5. Method: immunoSEQ multiplex PCR; TCRdb's copy keeps in-frame clones and lacks some. The sample yields about 100,000 clones, about 86% seen once. The sequence came from a human donor in a cohort sampled during active COVID-19. Sequencing was performed on peripheral blood. This chain links TRBV15 with TRBJ2-7, with TRBD1 matching 8 bases. The CDR3 here is CATSRDQGAREQYF. The CDR3 DNA reads TGTGCCACCAGCAGAGACCAGGGGGCGAGGGAGCAGTACTTC.